Listed below are T cell receptor beta chains from one sample, sequenced in a study of control samples from healthy donors and cancer patients. Only in-frame clones appear in the TCRdb table, and some are missing; sequencing was by immunoSEQ multiplex PCR. The sample has around 100,000 clones, around 90% seen once; the top ten hold over 12%. The sequenced sample was blood. These receptors were obtained from a young man in good health. CDR3s include the opening cysteine and the closing phenylalanine or tryptophan. The order of the fields is V gene, D gene, clone size, J gene, CDR3 DNA, CDR3 protein. D genes are given only for firm matches. Not every row has a clone size; where given, it reads once, few, many or a size class.

TRBV7-9	TRBD2	NA	TRBJ2-1	TGTGCCAGCAGCCTGAGGACTAGCGGGAGTGTCAATGAGCAGTTCTTC	CASSLRTSGSVNEQFF
TRBV5-1	NA	NA	TRBJ2-5	TGCGCCAGCAGGGAGCAGGGGGAGACCCAGTACTTC	CASREQGETQYF
TRBV10-3	NA	NA	TRBJ2-7	TGTGCCATCAGTGAACTGGAGAGCTCCTACGAGCAGTACTTC	CAISELESSYEQYF
TRBV7-3	TRBD1	few	TRBJ1-2	TGTGCCAGCAGCCTAGGACAGGGAGCTCATGGCTACACCTTC	CASSLGQGAHGYTF
TRBV3-1/TRBV3-2	NA	NA	TRBJ2-7	TGTGCCAGCAGCCAAGAGGGGGTTGGTAAGGGTGTTGGCGAGCAGTACTTC	CASSQEGVGKGVGEQYF
TRBV24-1	NA	NA	TRBJ2-3	TGTGCCACCAGTGATTCATCTCTGCAAGATACGCAGTATTTT	CATSDSSLQDTQYF
TRBV6-2/TRBV6-3	TRBD1	few	TRBJ1-5	TGTGCCAGCAGTGCCCAGGGACAGGGTAAGAATCAGCCCCAGCATTTT	CASSAQGQGKNQPQHF
TRBV19	TRBD1	NA	TRBJ1-2	TGTGCCAGCGAAGAATCACAGGGGACAGGGGGGGAGTCGCTGGTGGGCTACACCTTC	CASEESQGTGGESLVGYTF
TRBV4-1	NA	NA	TRBJ2-7	TGCGCCAGCAGCCAAGGGACTACATGGGAGCAGTACTTC	CASSQGTTWEQYF
TRBV9	TRBD2	NA	TRBJ2-1	TGTGCCAGCAGCGTTCTAGCGGGAGACGGATATGAGCAGTTCTTC	CASSVLAGDGYEQFF
TRBV11-2	NA	NA	TRBJ2-5	TGTGCCAGCAGCGGGGTTTGGCGAAACCAAGAGACCCAGTACTTC	CASSGVWRNQETQYF
TRBV4-3	TRBD2	NA	TRBJ2-7	TGCGCCAGCAGCCCCGCGGGGGAAGCGACCGACTACGAGCAGTACTTC	CASSPAGEATDYEQYF
TRBV3-1/TRBV3-2	NA	NA	TRBJ2-3	TGTGCCAGCAGCCCCCGTCCCCTACAGGGTCTGCCCACAGATACGCAGTATTTT	CASSPRPLQGLPTDTQYF
TRBV7-9	NA	once	TRBJ2-7	TGTGCCAGCAGCGGGGCCGGGGACGAGCAGTACTTC	CASSGAGDEQYF
TRBV28	NA	NA	TRBJ2-1	TGTGCCAGCAGTTCACCCCAGGGGCGCTCCTACAATGAGCAGTTCTTC	CASSSPQGRSYNEQFF
TRBV19	TRBD1	NA	TRBJ1-5	TGTGCCAGTAGAAGGACAGGGGAGCAGCCCCAGCATTTT	CASRRTGEQPQHF
TRBV2	TRBD1	NA	TRBJ1-2	TGTGCCAGCAGTGAAGCGACAGGGCCAGTCTATGGCTACACCTTC	CASSEATGPVYGYTF
TRBV19	TRBD1	NA	TRBJ1-1	TGTGCCAGGGGGGAGGACAGGGGTTTGATGAACACTGAAGCTTTCTTT	CARGEDRGLMNTEAFF
TRBV14	NA	NA	TRBJ2-5	TGTGCCAGCAGCCAAGAGCACTCCGGCGCGACCCAGTACTTC	CASSQEHSGATQYF
TRBV11-3	TRBD2	NA	TRBJ2-7	TGTGCCAGCAGTCCAGGGTGGTTTGGGACTAGCAGTAACGAGCAGTACTTC	CASSPGWFGTSSNEQYF
TRBV7-9	NA	NA	TRBJ2-1	TGTGCCAGCAGCTCAGGACTAAACAATGAGCAGTTCTTC	CASSSGLNNEQFF
TRBV12-5	NA	NA	TRBJ2-5	TGTGCTAGTGGTCCTTCCGCGCGACAGGGAGGGGGAGAGACCCAGTACTTC	CASGPSARQGGGETQYF
TRBV7-3	NA	NA	TRBJ2-5	TGTGCCAGCTGGTTGGTAGAGACCCAGTACTTC	CASWLVETQYF
TRBV27	NA	NA	TRBJ2-3	TGTGCCAGCAGTTTACTTGATGCAGATACGCAGTATTTT	CASSLLDADTQYF